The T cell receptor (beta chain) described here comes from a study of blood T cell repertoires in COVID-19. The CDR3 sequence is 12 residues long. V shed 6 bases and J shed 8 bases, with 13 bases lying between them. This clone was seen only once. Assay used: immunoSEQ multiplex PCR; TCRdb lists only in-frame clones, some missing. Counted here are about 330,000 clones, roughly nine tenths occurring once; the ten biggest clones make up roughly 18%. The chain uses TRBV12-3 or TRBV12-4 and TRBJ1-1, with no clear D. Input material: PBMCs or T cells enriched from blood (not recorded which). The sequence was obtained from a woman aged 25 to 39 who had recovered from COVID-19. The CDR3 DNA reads TGTGCCAGCAGCGTCTTCCGGGGAGAAGCTTTCTTT. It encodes CASSVFRGEAFF.